This T cell receptor (beta chain) emerged from a study of vaccination and CD4 T cells after COVID-19. Looking at the study overall: The convalescents included six males and four females, and among them two were Hispanic while seven were Caucasian. Each participant was administered two doses of a vaccine, which was either BNT162b2 or mRNA-1273.

This clonotype is labeled as medium-sized. Its antigen is as yet unknown. The CDR3 loop spans 14 amino acids. At the Johns Hopkins FTIC core, DNA taken from cultured CD4+ T cells was sequenced by way of the Oncomine TCR Beta short-read assay. A single record per CDR3 protein comes from TCRdb applying MiXCR to the PCR reads. The data contain some 6,000 distinct CDR3 sequences, 25% to 35% of them singletons. Documented treatment: roughly 11-day PBMC culture with coronavirus spike peptide pools or control peptides (ViraFEST assay). ViraFEST sequenced TCRs after peptide-pool expansion of antigen-specific T cells.

The sequence was obtained from a human donor who had recovered from COVID-19. Material: CD4+ T cells from blood, cultured in vitro, obtained after SARS-CoV-2 vaccination. The chain couples TRBV21-1 to TRBJ2-7. TRBV21-1 is deemed a pseudogene. CDR3 in DNA: TGTGCCAGCAGCACCTACTCGGGCTCCTACGAGCAGTACTTC. Protein: CASSTYSGSYEQYF.